Presented here are 18 T cell receptor beta chains from one specimen sequenced in a study of beta chain features in type 1 diabetes (dated by TCRdb to the late 2010s). Receptors were amplified or captured by the immunoSEQ multiplex PCR assay. The High Capacity cDNA Reverse Transcription Kit was used to reverse transcribe all of the isolated RNA, meaning that expressed TCRB transcripts were what got sequenced. TCRdb provides this immuneACCESS table in a form limited to in-frame rearrangements. Some clones are lacking; in checked studies, under half of them reflect an unresolved V gene, and why the rest are absent is not known. This sample gives under 950,000 clones in total; about a sixth of them show up just once. Together, the top ten hold 0.023% of the sample. The sequenced material came from naive CD4+ T cells from blood. This sample's cell subset or site label indicates: true naive CD4+ T cells. These receptors originate from a woman under 30 in good health.

This clone has only a few counts. The chain employs TRBV6-5 and TRBJ1-2, with a possible D match to TRBD1 (5 bases). From germline, CDR1 is MNHEY and CDR2 SVGAGI. The CDR3 covers 14 residues. The V end was cut by 0 bases, the J end by 7 bases, with 12 bases between. CDR3 bases: TGTGCCAGCAGTTACTCGGGCAGGGAAGTTGGCTACACCTTC. Translation gives CASSYSGREVGYTF.

The chain joins TRBV28 to TRBJ2-5; 10 bases align to TRBD1. J gave up 5 bases and V 6 bases, and 9 bases lay outside the gene matches. Germline assignment: CDR1 MDHEN and CDR2 SYDVKM. The CDR3 length is 15 residues. CDR3 bases: TGTGCCAGCAGCCGACGACAGGGGGCAAGTGAGACCCAGTACTTC. Translating it yields CASSRRQGASETQYF. The whole variable domain, filled in from reference TRBV28 and TRBJ2-5, reads DVKVTQSSRYLVKRTGEKVFLECVQDMDHENMFWYRQDPGLGLRLIYFSYDVKMKEKGDIPEGYSVSREKKERFSLILESASTNQTSMYLCASSRRQGASETQYFGPGTRLLVL.

The V call is TRBV10-3, the J call TRBJ2-5; 10 nucleotides match TRBD1. The last part of the DNA fits TRBJ2-7 better; the J call may be wrong. The CDR3 runs 15 residues. Germline loops: CDR1 ENHRY, CDR2 SYGVKD. CDR3 sequence (DNA): TGTGCCATCAGTACCGGGACAGGGGTAGTCCACGAGCAGTACTTC. Amino acid sequence: CAISTGTGVVHEQYF.

This chain connects TRBV19 to TRBJ1-1, with a weak D call TRBD1 (6 bases). Germline loops: CDR1 LNHDA, CDR2 SQIVND (reference sequence). V was clipped by 3 bases and J by 0 bases, with 14 bases between them. The CDR3 extends over 16 amino acids. As DNA, the CDR3 is TGTGCCAGTAGTATCGGAGTGGGGGCCATGAACACTGAAGCTTTCTTT. This translates into CASSIGVGAMNTEAFF.

The chain uses TRBV5-1 and TRBJ2-7, with a possible D match to TRBD2 (5 bases). The CDR3 covers 13 residues. Per the germline V gene, CDR1 is SGHRS and CDR2 is YFSETQ. V was cut by 0 bases and J by 7 bases, with 11 bases left in between. The CDR3 nucleotides are TGCGCCAGCAGCTTGGATCCCTCGGGGGAGCAGTACTTC. It specifies CASSLDPSGEQYF.

This clone was counted between two and nine times. The chain combines TRBV5-4 with TRBJ2-5; D possibly matches TRBD1 or TRBD2 (6 bases each). This CDR3 spans 17 amino acids. CDR1 is SGHNT, CDR2 YYREEE, per germline (reference sequence). V dropped 6 bases and J dropped 2 bases, with 23 bases sitting between them. As DNA, the CDR3 is TGTGCCAGCAACGCCCAACCCCTGGGGGGCGCTCAAGAGACCCAGTACTTC. It translates to CASNAQPLGGAQETQYF.

In this sample, this clone turned up a few times. The chain links TRBV5-6 to TRBJ2-1; D could derive from TRBD1 or TRBD2 (5 bases each). V lost 0 bases and J lost 1, with 8 bases in between. The CDR3 is 15 amino acids. Germline CDR1 is SGHDT and CDR2 is YYEEEE. CDR3 sequence (DNA): TGTGCCAGCAGCTTGGGGTGGGGGTCCTACAATGAGCAGTTCTTC. Translation gives CASSLGWGSYNEQFF.

The J gene is TRBJ2-7, the V gene TRBV11-2; D call uncertain. The germline V gene encodes CDR1 SGHAT and CDR2 FQNNGV. V lost 3 bases, J lost 5 bases, and 14 bases lay in between. The CDR3 extends over 14 amino acids. This chain's CDR3 is CASSLDQGRNEQYF. The DNA of the CDR3 is TGTGCCAGCAGCTTGGACCAAGGTCGGAACGAGCAGTACTTC. Full variable domain (rest looked up from reference TRBV11-2 and TRBJ2-7): EAGVAQSPRYKIIEKRQSVAFWCNPISGHATLYWYQQILGQGPKLLIQFQNNGVVDDSQLPKDRFSAERLKGVDSTLKIQPAKLEDSAVYLCASSLDQGRNEQYFGPGTRLTVT.

This clone showed up just a few times. The chain has TRBV18 and TRBJ2-7; TRBD1 aligns across 7 bases. The CDR3 totals 15 residues. CDR1 and CDR2 from the germline V gene are KGHSH and LQKENI. V lost 3 bases and J lost 2; bases outside the gene matches: 7. The CDR3 DNA is TGTGCCAGCTCACCCTCCGGGACAGCTACCTACGAGCAGTACTTC. Translated: CASSPSGTATYEQYF.

This clone was counted between two and nine times. This chain joins TRBV28 and TRBJ2-5; 10 bases agree with TRBD2. V was clipped by 6 bases and J by 5 bases; unmatched bases: 9. The CDR3 contains 15 residues. The germline gives CDR1 MDHEN, CDR2 SYDVKM. The CDR3 DNA reads TGTGCCAGCAGACTTGCCGGGACTAGCGTCGAGACCCAGTACTTC. Protein product: CASRLAGTSVETQYF. Full variable domain (rest looked up from reference TRBV28 and TRBJ2-5): DVKVTQSSRYLVKRTGEKVFLECVQDMDHENMFWYRQDPGLGLRLIYFSYDVKMKEKGDIPEGYSVSREKKERFSLILESASTNQTSMYLCASRLAGTSVETQYFGPGTRLLVL.

This clone showed up just a few times. This sequence joins TRBV28 and TRBJ2-1; TRBD2 matches at 12 bases. CDR3 length equals 19 residues. J lost 0 bases, V lost 5 bases, and 11 bases had no gene match. Per the germline V gene, CDR1 is MDHEN and CDR2 is SYDVKM. This CDR3 is CASSPSGRARTSSYNEQFF. The CDR3 DNA is TGTGCCAGCAGTCCTAGCGGGAGGGCCCGAACCAGCTCCTACAATGAGCAGTTCTTC.

This clone turned up a few times. This sequence joins TRBV18 and TRBJ2-1; 8 nucleotides agree with TRBD1. The CDR3 consists of 16 residues. Germline CDR1 and CDR2: KGHSH and LQKENI. V was clipped by 3 bases and J by 1 base; unmatched bases: 5. The CDR3 loop is CASSPIRQGSYNEQFF. In DNA form, the CDR3 reads TGTGCCAGCTCACCTATTAGACAGGGGTCCTACAATGAGCAGTTCTTC.

The gene calls are TRBV6-5 and TRBJ1-5; maybe TRBD1 (5 bases). The germline V gene has CDR1 MNHEY and CDR2 SVGAGI. CDR3 length equals 14 residues. The V gene lost 6 bases and the J gene lost 4 bases, with 13 bases spanning the gap. In nucleotides, the CDR3 is TGTGCCAGCAGCAAAGCCCAGGGAAATCAGCCCCAGCATTTT. Residues: CASSKAQGNQPQHF.

CDR3 sequence reads: CASSQLAVNSGNTIYF. The CDR3 DNA sequence: TGTGCCAGCAGCCAACTGGCCGTTAACTCTGGAAACACCATATATTTT. This chain links TRBV4-2 with TRBJ1-3; D is ambiguous. Per germline, CDR1 LGHNA and CDR2 YNFKEQ. CDR3 length: 16 amino acids. V was trimmed by 2 bases and J by 0 bases, leaving 11 bases between them.

This clone was counted only a few times. The chain is built from TRBV4-3 and TRBJ1-2; 8 bases line up with TRBD1. From germline, CDR1 is LGHNA and CDR2 YSLEER. With 1 base clipped from V and 8 bases from J, the junction kept 9 bases outside the gene matches. The CDR3 length is 15 residues. Here the CDR3 reads CASSQAAYRGGGYTF. The CDR3 region has the DNA TGCGCCAGCAGCCAAGCCGCATACAGGGGGGGCGGCTACACCTTC.

The V gene is TRBV7-2, the J gene TRBJ2-1; maybe TRBD2 (6 bases). Trimming took 5 bases from V and 9 from J, leaving 17 bases between them. The length of the CDR3 is 14 residues. Germline lookup yields CDR1 SGHTA and CDR2 FQGNSA. CDR3 in amino acids: CASSPGREISEQFF. CDR3 sequence (DNA): TGTGCCAGCAGCCCAGGACGGGAGATCAGTGAGCAGTTCTTC.

This clone was observed a handful of times. V and J are TRBV6-6 and TRBJ2-1; maybe TRBD2 (5 bases). Deletions cut 1 base from V and 5 bases from J, with 12 bases between. Germline lookup yields CDR1 MNHNY and CDR2 SVGAGI (reference sequence). CDR3 size: 15 residues. Here the CDR3 DNA reads TGTGCCAGCAGTTACTTCCAGGCACTAGACAATGAGCAGTTCTTC. The encoded protein is CASSYFQALDNEQFF.

This clone was seen a handful of times. The chain uses TRBV7-2 and TRBJ2-1; D unclear. The CDR3 runs 13 residues. Germline loops: CDR1 SGHTA, CDR2 FQGNSA. Trimming shortened V by 6 bases and J by 9 bases, and 15 bases separated the two germline ends. The CDR3: CASRRLAGFEQFF. The CDR3, as DNA: TGTGCCAGCAGACGACTTGCTGGGTTTGAGCAGTTCTTC.